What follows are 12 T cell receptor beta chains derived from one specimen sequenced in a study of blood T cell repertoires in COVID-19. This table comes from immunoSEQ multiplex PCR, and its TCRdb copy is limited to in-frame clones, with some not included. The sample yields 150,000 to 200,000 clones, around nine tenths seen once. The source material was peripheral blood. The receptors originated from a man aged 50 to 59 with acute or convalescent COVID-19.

CDR3 in DNA: TGTGCCAGCAGCTTGGCAGGGGGTCGGGAGCAGTACTTC. It translates to CASSLAGGREQYF. This chain joins TRBV11-3 and TRBJ2-7, with TRBD1 identical over 7 bases. V shed 3 bases, J shed 7 bases, and the junction held 6 bases outside the gene matches. Germline lookup yields CDR1 SGHNT and CDR2 YENEEA. This CDR3 is 13 amino acids long.

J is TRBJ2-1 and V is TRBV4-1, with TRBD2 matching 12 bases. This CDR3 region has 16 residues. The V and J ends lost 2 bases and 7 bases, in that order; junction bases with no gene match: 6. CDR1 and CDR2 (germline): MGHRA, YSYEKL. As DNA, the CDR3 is TGCGCCAGCAGCCAAAGACTAGCGGGAGCGGGTAATGAGCAGTTCTTC. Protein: CASSQRLAGAGNEQFF.

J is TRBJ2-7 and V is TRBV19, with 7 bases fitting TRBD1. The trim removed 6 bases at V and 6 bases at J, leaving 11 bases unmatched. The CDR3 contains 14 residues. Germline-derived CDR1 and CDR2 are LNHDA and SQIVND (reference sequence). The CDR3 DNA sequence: TGTGCCAGTAGAAGGGGGACAGAATCAGTCGAGCAGTACTTC. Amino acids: CASRRGTESVEQYF.

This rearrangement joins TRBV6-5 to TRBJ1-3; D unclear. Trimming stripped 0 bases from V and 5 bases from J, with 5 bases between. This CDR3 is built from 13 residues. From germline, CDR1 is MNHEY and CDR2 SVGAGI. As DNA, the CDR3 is TGTGCCAGCAGTTACTCGGCCAGAAACACCATATATTTT. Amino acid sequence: CASSYSARNTIYF.

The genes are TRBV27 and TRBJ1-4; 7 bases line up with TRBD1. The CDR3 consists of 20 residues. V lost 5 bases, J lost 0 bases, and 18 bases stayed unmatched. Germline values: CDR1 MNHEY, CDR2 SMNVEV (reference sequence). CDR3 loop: CASSPTRDRLFVATNEKLFF. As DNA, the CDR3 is TGTGCCAGCAGTCCAACGAGGGACAGACTTTTTGTTGCAACTAATGAAAAACTGTTTTTT.

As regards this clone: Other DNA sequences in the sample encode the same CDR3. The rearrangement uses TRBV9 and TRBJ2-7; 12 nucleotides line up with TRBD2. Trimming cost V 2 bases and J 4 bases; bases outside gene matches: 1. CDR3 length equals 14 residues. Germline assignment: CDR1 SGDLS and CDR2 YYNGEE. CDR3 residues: CASSVGTSGYEQYF. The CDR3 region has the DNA TGTGCCAGCAGCGTCGGGACTAGCGGGTACGAGCAGTACTTC.

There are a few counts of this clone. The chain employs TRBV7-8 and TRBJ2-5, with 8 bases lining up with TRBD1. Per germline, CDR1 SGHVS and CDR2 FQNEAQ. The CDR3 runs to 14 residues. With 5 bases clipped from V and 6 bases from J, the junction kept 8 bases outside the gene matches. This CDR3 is CASSPRTGIKTQYF. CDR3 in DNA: TGTGCCAGCAGCCCCCGGACAGGGATAAAGACCCAGTACTTC.

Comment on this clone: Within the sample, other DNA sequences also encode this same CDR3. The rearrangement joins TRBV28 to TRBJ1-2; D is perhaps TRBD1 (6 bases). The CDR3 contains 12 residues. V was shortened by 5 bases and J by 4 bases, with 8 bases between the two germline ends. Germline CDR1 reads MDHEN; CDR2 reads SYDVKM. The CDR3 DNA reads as TGTGCCAGCAGTCGGACAGTCTATGGCTACACCTTC. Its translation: CASSRTVYGYTF.

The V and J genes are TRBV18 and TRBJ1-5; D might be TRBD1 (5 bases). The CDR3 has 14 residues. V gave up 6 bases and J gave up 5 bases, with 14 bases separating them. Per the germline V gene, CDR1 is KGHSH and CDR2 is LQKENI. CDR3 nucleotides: TGTGCCAGCTCGGAATTCTCGGGGGATCAGCCCCAGCATTTT. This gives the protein CASSEFSGDQPQHF.

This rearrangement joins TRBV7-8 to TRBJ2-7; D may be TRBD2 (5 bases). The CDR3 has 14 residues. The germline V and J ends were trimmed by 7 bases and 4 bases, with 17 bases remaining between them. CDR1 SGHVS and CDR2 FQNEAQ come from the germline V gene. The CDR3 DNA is TGTGCCAGCAACCCCCGGGGAAGGTTGTACGAGCAGTACTTC. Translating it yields CASNPRGRLYEQYF. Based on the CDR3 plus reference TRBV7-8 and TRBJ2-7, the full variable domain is GAGVSQSPRYKVAKRGQDVALRCDPISGHVSLFWYQQALGQGPEFLTYFQNEAQLDKSGLPSDRFFAERPEGSVSTLKIQRTQQEDSAVYLCASNPRGRLYEQYFGPGTRLTVT.

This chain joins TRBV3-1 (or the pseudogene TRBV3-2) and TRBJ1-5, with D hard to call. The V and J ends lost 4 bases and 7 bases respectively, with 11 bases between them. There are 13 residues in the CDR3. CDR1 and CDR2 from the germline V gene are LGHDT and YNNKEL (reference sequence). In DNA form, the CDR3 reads TGTGCCAGCAGCCTTCAGGTAATGCAGCCCCAGCATTTT. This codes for CASSLQVMQPQHF.

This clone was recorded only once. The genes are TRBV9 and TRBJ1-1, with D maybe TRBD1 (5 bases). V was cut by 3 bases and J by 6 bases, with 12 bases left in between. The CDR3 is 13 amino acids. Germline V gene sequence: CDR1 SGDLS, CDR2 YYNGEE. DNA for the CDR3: TGTGCCAGCAGCGGGACCCAGGGTCCTGAAGCTTTCTTT. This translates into CASSGTQGPEAFF. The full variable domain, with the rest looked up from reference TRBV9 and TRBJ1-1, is DSGVTQTPKHLITATGQRVTLRCSPRSGDLSVYWYQQSLDQGLQFLIQYYNGEERAKGNILERFSAQQFPDLHSELNLSSLELGDSALYFCASSGTQGPEAFFGQGTRLTVV.